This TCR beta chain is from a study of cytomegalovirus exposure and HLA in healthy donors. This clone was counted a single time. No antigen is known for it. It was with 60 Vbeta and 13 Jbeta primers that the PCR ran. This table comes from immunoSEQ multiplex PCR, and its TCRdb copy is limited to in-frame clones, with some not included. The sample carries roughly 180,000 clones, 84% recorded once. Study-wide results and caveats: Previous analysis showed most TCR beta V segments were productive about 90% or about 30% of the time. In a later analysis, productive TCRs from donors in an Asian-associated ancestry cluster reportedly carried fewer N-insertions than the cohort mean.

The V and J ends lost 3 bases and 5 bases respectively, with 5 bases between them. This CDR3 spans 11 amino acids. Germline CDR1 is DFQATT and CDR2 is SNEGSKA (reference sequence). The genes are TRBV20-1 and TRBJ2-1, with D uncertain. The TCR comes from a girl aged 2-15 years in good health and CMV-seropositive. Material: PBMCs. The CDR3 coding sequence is TGCAGTGCTAGCGGTAACAATGAGCAGTTCTTC. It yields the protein CSASGNNEQFF.